This T cell receptor beta chain was profiled in a study of blood T cells in healthy people across ages. V was shortened by 4 bases and J by 1 base, with 11 bases between the two germline ends. CDR1 and CDR2 (germline): MGHRA, YSYEKL. This CDR3 spans 15 amino acids. Primed by a sample-barcoded 5' primer and a J-beta primer mix, a second PCR proceeded for roughly 7 to 11 cycles. TCRdb fed the 5' RACE reads into MiXCR, producing one record per CDR3 protein. The sample holds some 760,000 distinct CDR3 sequences, roughly 25% seen once. The table lists this clonotype with many counts. This sample was shared with a second study, whose subject was T cells of mothers and their children.

The chain is built from TRBV4-1 and TRBJ2-4; possibly TRBD1 for D (6 bases). The sequence was collected from a boy between 10 and 17 years old in good health. Sequences were obtained from blood. The CDR3 region is CASSLRTEAKNIQYF. The CDR3 DNA sequence: TGCGCCAGCAGCCTCCGGACAGAGGCCAAAAACATTCAGTACTTC.